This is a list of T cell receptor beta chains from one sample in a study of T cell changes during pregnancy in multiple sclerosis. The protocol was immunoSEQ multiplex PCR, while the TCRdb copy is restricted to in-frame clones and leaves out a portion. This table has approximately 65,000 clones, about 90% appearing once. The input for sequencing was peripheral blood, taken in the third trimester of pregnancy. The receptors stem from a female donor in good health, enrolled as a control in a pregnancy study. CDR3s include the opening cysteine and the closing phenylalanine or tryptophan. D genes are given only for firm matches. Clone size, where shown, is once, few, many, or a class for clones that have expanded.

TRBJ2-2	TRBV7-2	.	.	CASSLRGGQNTGELFF	TGTGCCAGCAGCTTACGAGGGGGTCAGAACACCGGGGAGCTGTTTTTT
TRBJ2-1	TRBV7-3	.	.	CASSSGQSSYNEQFF	TGTGCCAGCAGCTCAGGACAGAGCTCCTACAATGAGCAGTTCTTC
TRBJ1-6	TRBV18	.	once	CASSRQVAGERSPLHF	TGTGCCAGCTCACGCCAGGTTGCGGGCGAGAGGTCACCCCTCCACTTT
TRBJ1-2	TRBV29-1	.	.	CSVGAEAGGYGYTF	TGCAGCGTTGGTGCGGAGGCCGGAGGCTATGGCTACACCTTC
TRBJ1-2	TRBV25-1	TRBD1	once	CASSPKGTGNRGGYTF	TGTGCCAGCAGTCCAAAGGGGACAGGGAATCGTGGCGGCTACACCTTC
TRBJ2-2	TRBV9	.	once	CASSVARDTGELFF	TGTGCCAGCAGCGTAGCACGGGACACCGGGGAGCTGTTTTTT
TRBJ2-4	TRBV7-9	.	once	CASSLGDRAKNIQYF	TGTGCCAGCAGCTTAGGTGACAGGGCCAAAAACATTCAGTACTTC
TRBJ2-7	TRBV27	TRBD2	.	CASRETSGGAYEQYF	TGTGCCAGCAGAGAAACTAGCGGGGGGGCCTACGAGCAGTACTTC
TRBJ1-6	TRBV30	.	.	CAWSSTSANSPLHF	TGTGCCTGGAGCTCGACCTCAGCGAATTCACCCCTCCACTTT
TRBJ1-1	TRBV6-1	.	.	CASSQRGGNTEAFF	TGTGCCAGCAGCCAAAGGGGGGGGAACACTGAAGCTTTCTTT
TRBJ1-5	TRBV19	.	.	CASKGNSGYRNQPQHF	TGTGCCAGTAAGGGGAACTCAGGGTATCGAAATCAGCCCCAGCATTTT
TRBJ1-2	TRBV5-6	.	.	CASWGGRNNYGYTF	TGTGCCAGCTGGGGGGGGAGGAATAACTATGGCTACACCTTC
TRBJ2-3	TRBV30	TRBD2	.	CAWSVQRGGSRDTQYF	TGTGCCTGGAGTGTACAGCGGGGGGGGAGCAGAGATACGCAGTATTTT
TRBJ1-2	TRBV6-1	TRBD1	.	CASSQEDRGRGYTF	TGTGCCAGCAGTCAAGAGGACAGGGGGCGTGGCTACACCTTC
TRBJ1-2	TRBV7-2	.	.	CASSLGVGSLRGDYGYTF	TGTGCCAGCAGCTTAGGGGTCGGATCCCTGCGAGGCGACTATGGCTACACCTTC
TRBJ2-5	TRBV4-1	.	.	CASSQSPNLSQYF	TGCGCCAGCAGCCAATCCCCCAATTTGTCCCAGTACTTC
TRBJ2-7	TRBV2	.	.	CASGPSYEQYF	TGTGCCAGCGGCCCCTCCTACGAGCAGTACTTC
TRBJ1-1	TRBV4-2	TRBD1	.	CASSPPGQGAEAFF	TGTGCCAGCAGCCCGCCCGGACAGGGGGCTGAAGCTTTCTTT
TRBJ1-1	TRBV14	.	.	CASSQPGMNTEAFF	TGTGCCAGCAGCCAGCCAGGGATGAACACTGAAGCTTTCTTT
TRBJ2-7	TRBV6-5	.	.	CASSYSRTDYEQYF	TGTGCCAGCAGTTACTCAAGGACAGACTACGAGCAGTACTTC
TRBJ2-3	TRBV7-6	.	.	CASSHRGLAPGDTQYF	TGTGCCAGCAGCCACCGAGGACTTGCCCCCGGGGATACGCAGTATTTT
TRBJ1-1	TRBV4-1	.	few	CASSRGAGGTEAFF	TGCGCCAGCAGCCGAGGGGCGGGAGGCACTGAAGCTTTCTTT
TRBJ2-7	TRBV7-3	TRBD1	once	CASSLTRGQANEQYF	TGTGCCAGCAGCTTAACGCGGGGACAGGCGAACGAGCAGTACTTC
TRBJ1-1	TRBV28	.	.	CASKNSVKNTEAFF	TGTGCCAGCAAGAACTCTGTAAAGAACACTGAAGCTTTCTTT
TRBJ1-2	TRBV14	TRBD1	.	CASSQVSPGGYGYTF	TGTGCCAGCAGCCAAGTTAGTCCAGGGGGCTATGGCTACACCTTC
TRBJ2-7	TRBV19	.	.	CASSKDSLSSYEQYF	TGTGCCAGTAGTAAGGACAGCTTGAGCTCCTACGAGCAGTACTTC
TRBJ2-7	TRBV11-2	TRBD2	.	CASSQTGRGAAEEQYF	TGTGCCAGCAGCCAGACGGGGCGGGGGGCCGCGGAGGAGCAGTACTTC
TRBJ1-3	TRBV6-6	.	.	CATLRGGGGSGNTIYF	TGTGCCACCTTGAGGGGGGGTGGCGGCTCTGGAAACACCATATATTTT
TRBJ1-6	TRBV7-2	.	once	CASSPGVRQNSPLHF	TGTGCCAGCAGCCCCGGGGTGAGGCAAAATTCACCCCTCCACTTT
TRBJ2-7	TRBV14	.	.	CASSQAQSYEQYF	TGTGCCAGCAGCCAAGCACAGTCCTACGAGCAGTACTTC
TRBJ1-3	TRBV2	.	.	CASRLGSMGNTIYF	TGTGCCAGCAGGCTAGGGAGTATGGGAAACACCATATATTTT
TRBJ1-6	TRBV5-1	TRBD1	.	CASSPGQGASPLHF	TGCGCCAGCAGCCCGGGACAGGGGGCTTCACCCCTCCACTTT
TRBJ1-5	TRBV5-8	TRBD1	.	CASSFKTGRSYQPQHF	TGTGCCAGCAGCTTTAAGACAGGGAGGTCGTATCAGCCCCAGCATTTT